These 3 T cell receptor beta chains were all obtained from the same sample, sequenced in a study of stem cell transplantation in POMP-related autoinflammatory disease. Produced via immunoSEQ multiplex PCR; TCRdb's table is partial and in-frame only. This sample has roughly 68,000 clones; approximately 91% occur once, and the top ten carry about 0.7%. The specimen was CD4+ T cells from PBMCs, collected after stem cell transplantation. These receptors were obtained from a human patient with POMP-related autoinflammation and immune dysregulation (PRAID). Part of the T cells may come from the graft donor.

The chain combines TRBV15 with TRBJ1-5, with a weak D call TRBD1 (5 bases). Deletions cut 3 bases from V and 4 bases from J, with 13 bases between. This CDR3 region has 15 residues. Germline assignment: CDR1 LNHNV and CDR2 YYDKDF (reference sequence). The CDR3 coding sequence is TGTGCCACCAGCAGCCCCAGGGAATTGAATCAGCCCCAGCATTTT. Its protein is CATSSPRELNQPQHF.

This sequence joins TRBV7-7 and TRBJ2-5; TRBD2 aligns across 11 bases. The trim removed 3 bases at V and 5 bases at J, leaving 11 bases unmatched. Per germline, CDR1 SSHAT and CDR2 FNYEAQ (reference sequence). The CDR3 covers 17 residues. The CDR3 DNA follows: TGTGCCAGCAGCTTGCGGGCGAGACTAGCGGGATCGGAGACCCAGTACTTC. It translates to CASSLRARLAGSETQYF.

This clone was seen a single time. The chain combines TRBV19 with TRBJ2-7; no definite D call. Germline V lookup: CDR1 LNHDA, CDR2 SQIVND (reference sequence). The CDR3 totals 14 residues. Trimming shortened V by 5 bases and J by 2 bases, and 13 bases separated the two germline ends. The DNA for the CDR3 is TGTGCCAGTAGTCCTAATCCCGTGACCTACGAGCAGTACTTC. It encodes CASSPNPVTYEQYF.